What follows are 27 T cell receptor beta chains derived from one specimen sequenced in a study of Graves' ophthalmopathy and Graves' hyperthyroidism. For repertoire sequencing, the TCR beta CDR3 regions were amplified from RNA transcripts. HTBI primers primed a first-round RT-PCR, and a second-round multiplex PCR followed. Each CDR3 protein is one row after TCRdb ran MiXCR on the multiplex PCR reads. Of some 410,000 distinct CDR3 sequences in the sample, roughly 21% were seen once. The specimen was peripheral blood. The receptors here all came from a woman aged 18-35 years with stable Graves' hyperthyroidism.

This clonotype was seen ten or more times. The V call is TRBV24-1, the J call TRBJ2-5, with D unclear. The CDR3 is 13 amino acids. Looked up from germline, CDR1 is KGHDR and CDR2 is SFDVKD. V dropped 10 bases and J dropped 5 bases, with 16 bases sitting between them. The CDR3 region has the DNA TGTGCCACTCAGGCCGGACCGAAGGAGACCCAGTACTTC. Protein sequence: CATQAGPKETQYF.

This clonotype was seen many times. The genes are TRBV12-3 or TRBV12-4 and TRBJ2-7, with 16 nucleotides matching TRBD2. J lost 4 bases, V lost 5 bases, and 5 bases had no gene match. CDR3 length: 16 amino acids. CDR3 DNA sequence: TGTGCCAGCAGTCGGGGACTAGCGGGGGGGCAATACGAGCAGTACTTC. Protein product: CASSRGLAGGQYEQYF.

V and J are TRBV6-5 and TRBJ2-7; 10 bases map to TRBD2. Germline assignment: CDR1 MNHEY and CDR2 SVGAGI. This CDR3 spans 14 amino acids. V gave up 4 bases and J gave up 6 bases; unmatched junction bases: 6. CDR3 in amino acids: CASSSGTSAAEQYF. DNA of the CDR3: TGTGCCAGCAGTTCCGGGACTAGCGCGGCCGAGCAGTACTTC.

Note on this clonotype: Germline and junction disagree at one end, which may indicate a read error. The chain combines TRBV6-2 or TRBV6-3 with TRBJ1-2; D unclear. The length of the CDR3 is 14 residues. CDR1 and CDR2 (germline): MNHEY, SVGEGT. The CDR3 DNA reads TGTGCCAGCAGCTACCTCGTACAGTCCTATGGTTACACCTTC. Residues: CASSYLVQSYGYTF.

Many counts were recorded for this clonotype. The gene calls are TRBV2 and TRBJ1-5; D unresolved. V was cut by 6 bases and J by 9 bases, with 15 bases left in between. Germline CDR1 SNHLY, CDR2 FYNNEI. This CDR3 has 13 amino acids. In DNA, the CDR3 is TGTGCCAGCAGAGGGTACCCCTACTCGCCCCAGCATTTT. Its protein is CASRGYPYSPQHF.

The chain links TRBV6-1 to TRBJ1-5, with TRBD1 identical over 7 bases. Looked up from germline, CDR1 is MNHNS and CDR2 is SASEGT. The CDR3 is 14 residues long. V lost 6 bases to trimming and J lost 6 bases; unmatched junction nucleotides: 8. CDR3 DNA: TGTGCCAGCAGGAACGGACAGGACGCTCAGCCCCAGCATTTT. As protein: CASRNGQDAQPQHF.

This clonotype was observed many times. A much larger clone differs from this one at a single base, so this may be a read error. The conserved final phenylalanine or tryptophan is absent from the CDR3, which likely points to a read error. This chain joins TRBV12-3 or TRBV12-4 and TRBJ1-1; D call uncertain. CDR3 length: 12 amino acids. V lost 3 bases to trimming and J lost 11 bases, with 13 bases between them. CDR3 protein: CASSFDTVWAFL. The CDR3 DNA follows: TGTGCCAGCAGTTTCGACACAGTGTGGGCTTTCCTT.

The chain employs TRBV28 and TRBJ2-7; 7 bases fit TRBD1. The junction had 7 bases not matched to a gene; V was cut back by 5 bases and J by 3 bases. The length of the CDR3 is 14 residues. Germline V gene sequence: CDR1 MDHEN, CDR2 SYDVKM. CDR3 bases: TGTGCCAGCAGTGCGACAGGGACGCTCTACGAGCAGTACTTC. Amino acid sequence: CASSATGTLYEQYF.

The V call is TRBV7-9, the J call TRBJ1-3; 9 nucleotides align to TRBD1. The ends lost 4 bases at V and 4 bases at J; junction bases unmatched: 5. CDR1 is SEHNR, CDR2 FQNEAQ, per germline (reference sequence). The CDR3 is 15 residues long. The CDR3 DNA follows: TGTGCCAGCAGCTACAGTACAGGGGGCGGAAACACCATATATTTT. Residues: CASSYSTGGGNTIYF.

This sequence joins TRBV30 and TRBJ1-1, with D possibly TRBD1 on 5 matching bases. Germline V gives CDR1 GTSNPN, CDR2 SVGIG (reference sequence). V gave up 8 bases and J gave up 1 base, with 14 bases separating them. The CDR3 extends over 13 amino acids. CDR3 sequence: CASPGQANTEAFF. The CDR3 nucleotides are TGTGCCAGCCCAGGGCAGGCGAACACTGAAGCTTTCTTT.

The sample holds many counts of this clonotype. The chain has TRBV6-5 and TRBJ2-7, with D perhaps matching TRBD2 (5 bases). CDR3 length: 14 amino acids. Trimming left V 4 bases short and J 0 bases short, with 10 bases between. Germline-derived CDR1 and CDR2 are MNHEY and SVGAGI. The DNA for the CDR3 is TGTGCCAGCAGTTTTACGGGGTACTCCTACGAGCAGTACTTC. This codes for CASSFTGYSYEQYF.

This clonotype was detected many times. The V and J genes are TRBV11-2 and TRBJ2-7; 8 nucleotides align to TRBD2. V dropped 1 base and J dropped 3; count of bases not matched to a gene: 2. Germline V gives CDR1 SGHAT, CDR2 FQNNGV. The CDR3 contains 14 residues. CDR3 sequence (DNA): TGTGCCAGCAGCTTAGTCGGGACTAGCTACGAGCAGTACTTC. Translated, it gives CASSLVGTSYEQYF.

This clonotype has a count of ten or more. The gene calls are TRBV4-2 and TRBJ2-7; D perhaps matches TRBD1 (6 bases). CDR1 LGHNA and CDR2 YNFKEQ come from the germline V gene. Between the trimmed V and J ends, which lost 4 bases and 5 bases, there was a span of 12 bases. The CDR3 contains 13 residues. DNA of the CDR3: TGTGCCAGCAGCCCTAAAAGGGGGAACGAGCAGTACTTC. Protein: CASSPKRGNEQYF.

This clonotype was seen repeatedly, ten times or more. The CDR3 region is CASSLEGFRTSGTSYEQYF. CDR3 DNA: TGTGCCAGCAGCTTAGAAGGTTTTAGGACTAGCGGGACATCCTACGAGCAGTACTTC. The V call is TRBV11-2, the J call TRBJ2-7, with TRBD2 identical over 12 bases. CDR3 length: 19 residues. V gave up 0 bases and J gave up 1 base; unmatched junction bases: 10. CDR1 is SGHAT and CDR2 is FQNNGV in the germline V gene.

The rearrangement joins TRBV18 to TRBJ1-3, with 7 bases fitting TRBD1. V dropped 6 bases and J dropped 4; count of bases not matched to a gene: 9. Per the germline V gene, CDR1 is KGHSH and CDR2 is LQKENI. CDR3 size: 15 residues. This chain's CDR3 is CASSPGTELGNTIYF. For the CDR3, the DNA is TGTGCCAGCTCGCCCGGGACAGAGCTCGGAAACACCATATATTTT. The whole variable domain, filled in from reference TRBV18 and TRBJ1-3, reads NAGVMQNPRHLVRRRGQEARLRCSPMKGHSHVYWYRQLPEEGLKFMVYLQKENIIDESGMPKERFSAEFPKEGPSILRIQQVVRGDSAAYFCASSPGTELGNTIYFGEGSWLTVV.

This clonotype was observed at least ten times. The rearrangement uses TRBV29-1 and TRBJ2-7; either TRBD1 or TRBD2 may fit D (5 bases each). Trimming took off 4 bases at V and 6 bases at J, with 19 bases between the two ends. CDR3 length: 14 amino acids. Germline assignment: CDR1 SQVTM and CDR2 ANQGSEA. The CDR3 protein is CSVAEIKGPGEQYF. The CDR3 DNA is TGCAGCGTTGCCGAGATTAAGGGACCCGGCGAGCAGTACTTC.

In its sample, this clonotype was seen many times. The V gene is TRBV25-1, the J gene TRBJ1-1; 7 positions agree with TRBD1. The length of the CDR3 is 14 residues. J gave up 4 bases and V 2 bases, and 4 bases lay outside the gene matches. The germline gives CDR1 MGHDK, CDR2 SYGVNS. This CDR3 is CASSEQGGSTEAFF. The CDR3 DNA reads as TGTGCCAGCAGTGAACAGGGGGGGAGCACTGAAGCTTTCTTT.

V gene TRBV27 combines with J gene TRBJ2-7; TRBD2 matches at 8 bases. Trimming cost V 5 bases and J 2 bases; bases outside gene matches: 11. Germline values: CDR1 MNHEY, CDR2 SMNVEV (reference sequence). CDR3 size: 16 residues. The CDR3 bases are TGTGCCAGCAGTCCCTGGAGAAGCGGGGGACCCTACGAGCAGTACTTC. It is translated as CASSPWRSGGPYEQYF.

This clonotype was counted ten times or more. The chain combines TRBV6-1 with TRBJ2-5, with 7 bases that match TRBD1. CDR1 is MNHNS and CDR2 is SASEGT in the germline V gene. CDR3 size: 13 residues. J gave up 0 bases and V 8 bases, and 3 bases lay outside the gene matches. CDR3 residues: CASSGQYQETQYF. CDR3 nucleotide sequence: TGTGCCAGCTCGGGACAGTACCAAGAGACCCAGTACTTC.

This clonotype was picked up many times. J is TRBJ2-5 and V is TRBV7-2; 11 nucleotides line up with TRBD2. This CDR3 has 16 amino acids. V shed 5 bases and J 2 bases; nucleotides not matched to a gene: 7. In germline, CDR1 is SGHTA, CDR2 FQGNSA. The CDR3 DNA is TGTGCCAGCAGCGAGTATAGCGGGAGGGCTCAAGAGACCCAGTACTTC. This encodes CASSEYSGRAQETQYF.

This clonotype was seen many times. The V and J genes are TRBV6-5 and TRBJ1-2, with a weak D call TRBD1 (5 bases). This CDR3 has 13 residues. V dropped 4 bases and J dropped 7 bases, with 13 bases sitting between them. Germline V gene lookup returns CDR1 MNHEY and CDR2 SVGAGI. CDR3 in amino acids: CASSSRSGFGYTF. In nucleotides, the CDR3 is TGTGCCAGCAGTTCTCGTTCAGGGTTTGGCTACACCTTC.

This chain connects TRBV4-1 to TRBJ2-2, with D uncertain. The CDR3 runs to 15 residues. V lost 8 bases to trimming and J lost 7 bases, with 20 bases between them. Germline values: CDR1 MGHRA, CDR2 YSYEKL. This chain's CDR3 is CASQRIGLLVGELFF. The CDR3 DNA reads TGCGCCAGCCAAAGAATCGGCCTCCTGGTCGGGGAGCTGTTTTTT.

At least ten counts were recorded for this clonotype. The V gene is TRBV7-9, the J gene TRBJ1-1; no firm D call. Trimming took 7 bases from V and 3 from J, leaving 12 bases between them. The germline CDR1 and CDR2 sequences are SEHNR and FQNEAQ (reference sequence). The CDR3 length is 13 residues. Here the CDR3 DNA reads TGTGCCAGCACCGAGAATCAGGACACTGAAGCTTTCTTT. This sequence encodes CASTENQDTEAFF.

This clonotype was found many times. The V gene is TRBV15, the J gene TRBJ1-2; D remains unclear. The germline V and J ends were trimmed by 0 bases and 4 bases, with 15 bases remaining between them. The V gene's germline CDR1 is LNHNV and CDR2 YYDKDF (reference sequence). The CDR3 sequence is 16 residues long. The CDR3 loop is CATSREGSSRPYGYTF. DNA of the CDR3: TGTGCCACCAGCAGAGAAGGAAGTTCCCGGCCCTATGGCTACACCTTC.

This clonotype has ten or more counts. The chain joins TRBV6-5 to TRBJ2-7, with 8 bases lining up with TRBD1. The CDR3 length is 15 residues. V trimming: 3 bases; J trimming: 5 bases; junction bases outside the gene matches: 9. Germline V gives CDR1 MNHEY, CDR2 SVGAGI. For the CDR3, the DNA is TGTGCCAGCAGTTATCTGGCAGGGGGCTCACACGAGCAGTACTTC. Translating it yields CASSYLAGGSHEQYF.

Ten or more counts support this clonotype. The CDR3 reads CASSDVRGPYNSPLHF. CDR3 DNA: TGTGCCAGCAGTGACGTAAGGGGGCCGTATAATTCACCCCTCCACTTT. The chain employs TRBV2 and TRBJ1-6, with 7 bases matching TRBD1. The germline V gene has CDR1 SNHLY and CDR2 FYNNEI. The CDR3 totals 16 residues. J gave up 4 bases and V 3 bases, and 6 bases lay outside the gene matches.

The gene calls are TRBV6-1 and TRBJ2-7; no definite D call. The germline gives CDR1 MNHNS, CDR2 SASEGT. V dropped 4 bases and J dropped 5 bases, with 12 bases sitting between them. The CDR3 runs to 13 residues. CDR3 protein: CASSAPYWNEQYF. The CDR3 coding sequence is TGTGCCAGCAGTGCCCCTTATTGGAACGAGCAGTACTTC.